Sequencing of this T cell receptor beta chain was carried out in a study of blood T cell repertoires in COVID-19. This CDR3 region has 15 residues. V was pared by 4 bases and J by 0 bases, with 12 bases between. CDR1 and CDR2 (germline): MDHEN, SYDVKM. Some clones are missing from TCRdb's copy, which holds only in-frame ones; the method was immunoSEQ multiplex PCR. Among approximately 100,000 clones, around 85% were seen once, and the ten largest hold 2% to 3%. The sample was PBMCs or T cells enriched from blood (not recorded which). The sequence was collected from a woman in her fifties or sixties who had recovered from COVID-19. The rearrangement uses TRBV28 and TRBJ1-1; D is perhaps TRBD1 (5 bases). CDR3 region: CASSSPGGVNTEAFF. For the CDR3, the DNA is TGTGCCAGCAGTTCCCCCGGGGGGGTGAACACTGAAGCTTTCTTT.